This T cell receptor (beta chain) was retrieved from a study of blood T cells in healthy people across ages. About this clonotype itself: The antigen is unknown.

A second about 7 to 11 cycle PCR used barcoded and J-beta primers. TCRdb processed the 5' RACE reads anew with MiXCR; each CDR3 protein has one entry. The data contain 790,000 or so distinct CDR3 sequences, around half of them singletons. Study outcomes and limitations: It was held that the diversity estimates obtained from one million T cells were underestimates. With age, beta diversity per million T cells declined roughly linearly, significantly by 30 to 40. Leaving the PBMCs unsorted stopped any conclusive comparison of naive versus antigen-experienced cells.

This TCR came from a man at least 80 years old in good health. The specimen was blood.

The DNA for the CDR3 is TGTGCCAGCAGCAAAGCGGGGGCGCAAGGTGGGACCCAGTACTTC. This translates into CASSKAGAQGGTQYF. This chain joins TRBV6-2 or TRBV6-3 and TRBJ2-5; 8 nucleotides agree with TRBD2. The CDR3 contains 15 residues. Germline-derived CDR1 and CDR2 are MNHEY and SVGEGT. V lost 6 bases to trimming and J lost 7 bases; unmatched junction nucleotides: 13.